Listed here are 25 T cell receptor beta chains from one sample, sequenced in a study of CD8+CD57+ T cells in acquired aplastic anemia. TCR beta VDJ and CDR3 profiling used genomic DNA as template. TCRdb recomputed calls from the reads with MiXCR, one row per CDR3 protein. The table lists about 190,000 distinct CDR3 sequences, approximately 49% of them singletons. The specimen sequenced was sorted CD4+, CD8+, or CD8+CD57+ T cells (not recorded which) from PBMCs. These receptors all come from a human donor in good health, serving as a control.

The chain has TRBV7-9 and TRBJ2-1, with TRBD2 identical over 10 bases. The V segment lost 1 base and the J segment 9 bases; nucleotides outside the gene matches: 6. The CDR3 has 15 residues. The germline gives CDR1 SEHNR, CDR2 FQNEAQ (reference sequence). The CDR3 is CASSLVTLAGVEQFF. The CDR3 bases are TGTGCCAGCAGCTTAGTGACGCTAGCGGGGGTTGAGCAGTTCTTC.

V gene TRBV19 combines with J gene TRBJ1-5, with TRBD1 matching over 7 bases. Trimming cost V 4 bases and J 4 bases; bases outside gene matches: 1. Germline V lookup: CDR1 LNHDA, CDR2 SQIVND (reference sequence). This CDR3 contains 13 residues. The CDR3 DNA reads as TGTGCCAGTAGTAAGACAGGGAATCAGCCCCAGCATTTT. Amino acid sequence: CASSKTGNQPQHF.

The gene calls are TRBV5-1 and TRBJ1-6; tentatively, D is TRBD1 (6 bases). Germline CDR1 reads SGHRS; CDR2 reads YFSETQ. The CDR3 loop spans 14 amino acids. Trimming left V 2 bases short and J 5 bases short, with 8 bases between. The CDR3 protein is CASSLWGHNSPLHF. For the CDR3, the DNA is TGCGCCAGCAGCTTATGGGGGCATAATTCACCCCTCCACTTT.

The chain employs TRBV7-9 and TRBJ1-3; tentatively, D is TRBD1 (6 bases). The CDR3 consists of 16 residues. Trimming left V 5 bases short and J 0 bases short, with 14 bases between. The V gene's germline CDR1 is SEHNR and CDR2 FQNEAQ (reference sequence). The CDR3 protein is CASSPRDTSSGNTIYF. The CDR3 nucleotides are TGTGCCAGCAGCCCACGGGACACGAGCTCTGGAAACACCATATATTTT. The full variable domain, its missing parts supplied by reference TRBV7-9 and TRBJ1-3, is DTGVSQNPRHKITKRGQNVTFRCDPISEHNRLYWYRQTLGQGPEFLTYFQNEAQLEKSRLLSDRFSAERPKGSFSTLEIQRTEQGDSAMYLCASSPRDTSSGNTIYFGEGSWLTVV.

The CDR3 loop is CSARGVREGYGYTF. CDR3 bases: TGCAGTGCTAGAGGTGTGAGGGAGGGTTATGGCTACACCTTC. The rearrangement uses TRBV20-1 and TRBJ1-2; D remains ambiguous. The CDR3 has 14 amino acids. Germline-derived CDR1 and CDR2 are DFQATT and SNEGSKA (reference sequence). V lost 1 base and J lost 5, with 14 bases in between.

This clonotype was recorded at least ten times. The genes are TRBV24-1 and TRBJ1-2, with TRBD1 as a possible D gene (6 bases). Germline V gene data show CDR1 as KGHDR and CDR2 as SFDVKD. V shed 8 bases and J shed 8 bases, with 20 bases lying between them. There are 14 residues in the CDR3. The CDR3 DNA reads TGTGCCACCATCTCCCCCACAGGGACTCGGGGCTACACCTTC. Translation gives CATISPTGTRGYTF.

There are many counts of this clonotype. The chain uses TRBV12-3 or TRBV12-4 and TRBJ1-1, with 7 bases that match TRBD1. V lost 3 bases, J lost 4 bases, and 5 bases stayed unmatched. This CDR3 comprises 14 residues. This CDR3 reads CASSFLRDSTEAFF. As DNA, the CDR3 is TGTGCCAGCAGTTTTCTCCGGGACAGCACTGAAGCTTTCTTT.

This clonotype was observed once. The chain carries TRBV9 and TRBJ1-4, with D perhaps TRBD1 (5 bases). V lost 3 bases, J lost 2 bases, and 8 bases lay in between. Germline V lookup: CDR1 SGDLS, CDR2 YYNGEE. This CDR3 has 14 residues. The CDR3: CASSAGRTNEKLFF. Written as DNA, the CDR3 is TGTGCCAGCAGCGCGGGACGGACTAATGAAAAACTGTTTTTT.

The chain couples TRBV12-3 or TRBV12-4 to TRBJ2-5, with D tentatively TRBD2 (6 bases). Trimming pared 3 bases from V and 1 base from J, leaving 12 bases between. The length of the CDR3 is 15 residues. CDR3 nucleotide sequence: TGTGCCAGCAGTTTCGACGGTAGCGGCCAAGAGACCCAGTACTTC. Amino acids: CASSFDGSGQETQYF.

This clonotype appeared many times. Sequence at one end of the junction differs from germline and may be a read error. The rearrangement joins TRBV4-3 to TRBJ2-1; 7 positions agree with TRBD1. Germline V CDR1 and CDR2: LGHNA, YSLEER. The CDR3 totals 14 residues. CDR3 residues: CASSQEGTDNEQFF. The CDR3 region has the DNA TGCGCCAGCAGTCAAGAAGGGACAGACAATGAGCAGTTCTTC.

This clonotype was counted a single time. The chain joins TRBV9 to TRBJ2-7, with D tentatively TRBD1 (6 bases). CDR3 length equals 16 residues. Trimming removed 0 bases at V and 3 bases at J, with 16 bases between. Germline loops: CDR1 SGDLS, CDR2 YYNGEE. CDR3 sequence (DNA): TGTGCCAGCAGCGTAGCCGTGGAGCAGGGGAGCTACGAGCAGTACTTC. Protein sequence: CASSVAVEQGSYEQYF.

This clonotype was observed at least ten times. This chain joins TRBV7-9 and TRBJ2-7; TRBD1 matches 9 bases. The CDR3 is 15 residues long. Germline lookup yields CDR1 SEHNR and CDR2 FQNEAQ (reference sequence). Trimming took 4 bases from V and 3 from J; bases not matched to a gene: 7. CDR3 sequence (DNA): TGTGCCAGCAGCTCCCCCGGGACAGGGAGCTACGAGCAGTACTTC. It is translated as CASSSPGTGSYEQYF.

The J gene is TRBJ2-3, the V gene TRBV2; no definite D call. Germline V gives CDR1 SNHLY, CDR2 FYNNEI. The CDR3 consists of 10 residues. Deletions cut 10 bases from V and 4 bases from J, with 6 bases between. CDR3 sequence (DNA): TGTGCCACACTCGCAGATACGCAGTATTTT. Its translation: CATLADTQYF.

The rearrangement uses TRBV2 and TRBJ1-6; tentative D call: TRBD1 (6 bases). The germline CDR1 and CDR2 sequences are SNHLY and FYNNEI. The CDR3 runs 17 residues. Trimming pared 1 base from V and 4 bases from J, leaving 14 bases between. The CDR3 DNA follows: TGTGCCAGCAGTGAAGACCTACAGGGATTTTATAATTCACCCCTCCACTTT. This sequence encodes CASSEDLQGFYNSPLHF.

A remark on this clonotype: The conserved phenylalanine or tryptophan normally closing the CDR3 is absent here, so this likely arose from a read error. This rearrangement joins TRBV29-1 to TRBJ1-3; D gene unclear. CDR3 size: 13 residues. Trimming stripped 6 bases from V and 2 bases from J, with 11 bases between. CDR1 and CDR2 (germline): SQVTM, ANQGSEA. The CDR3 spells CSVLSSAGNTIYL. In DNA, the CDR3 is TGCAGCGTCTTAAGTTCTGCTGGAAACACCATATATCTT.

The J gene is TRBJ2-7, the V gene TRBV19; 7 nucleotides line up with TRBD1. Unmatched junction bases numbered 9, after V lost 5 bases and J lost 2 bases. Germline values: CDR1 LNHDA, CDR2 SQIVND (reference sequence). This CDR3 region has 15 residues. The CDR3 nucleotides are TGTGCCAGTAGTTACCGGACAGGACCCACCTACGAGCAGTACTTC. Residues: CASSYRTGPTYEQYF.

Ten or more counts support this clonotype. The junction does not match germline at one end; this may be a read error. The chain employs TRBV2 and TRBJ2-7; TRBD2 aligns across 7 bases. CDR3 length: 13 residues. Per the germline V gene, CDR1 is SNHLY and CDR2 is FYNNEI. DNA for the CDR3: TGTGCCAGCAGCGAAGAGGGAGGGACTGTTCAGTACTTC. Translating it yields CASSEEGGTVQYF.

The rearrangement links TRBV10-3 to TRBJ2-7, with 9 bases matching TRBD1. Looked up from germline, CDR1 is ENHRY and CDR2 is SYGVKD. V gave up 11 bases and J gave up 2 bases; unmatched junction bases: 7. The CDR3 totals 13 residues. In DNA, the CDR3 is TGTGCCGGCCGGGGACAGGGAACCTACGAGCAGTACTTC. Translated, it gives CAGRGQGTYEQYF.

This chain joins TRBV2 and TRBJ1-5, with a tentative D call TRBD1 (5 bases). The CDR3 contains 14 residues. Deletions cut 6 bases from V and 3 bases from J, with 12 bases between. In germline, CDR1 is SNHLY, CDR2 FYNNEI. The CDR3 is CASSDTGYNQPQHF. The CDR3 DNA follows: TGTGCCAGCAGCGACACAGGCTACAATCAGCCCCAGCATTTT.

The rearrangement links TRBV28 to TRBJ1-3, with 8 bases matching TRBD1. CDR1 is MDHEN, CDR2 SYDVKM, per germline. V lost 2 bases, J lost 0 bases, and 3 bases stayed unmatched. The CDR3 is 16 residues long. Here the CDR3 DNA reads TGTGCCAGCAGTTTACGGGACAGGTACTCTGGAAACACCATATATTTT. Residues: CASSLRDRYSGNTIYF.

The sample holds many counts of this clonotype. The CDR3 loop is CASRAYRSGTEAFF. The CDR3 nucleotides read TGTGCCAGCAGAGCCTACAGGAGTGGGACTGAAGCTTTCTTT. The chain combines TRBV9 with TRBJ1-1; D possibly corresponds to TRBD1 (5 bases). This CDR3 is built from 14 residues. The germline gives CDR1 SGDLS, CDR2 YYNGEE. V was clipped by 5 bases and J by 5 bases, with 16 bases between them.

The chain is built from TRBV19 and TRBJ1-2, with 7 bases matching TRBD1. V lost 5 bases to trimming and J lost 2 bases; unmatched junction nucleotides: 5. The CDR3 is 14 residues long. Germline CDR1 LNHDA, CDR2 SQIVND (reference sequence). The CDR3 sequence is CASSPGQANYGYTF. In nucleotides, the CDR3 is TGTGCCAGTAGTCCCGGACAGGCGAACTATGGCTACACCTTC.

The CDR3 DNA reads TGTGCCAGCGGAAACCGGGACAGGAGATATAGCAATCAGCCCCAGCATTTT. This translates into CASGNRDRRYSNQPQHF. V usage is TRBV28 and J usage is TRBJ1-5; 8 nucleotides align to TRBD1. Germline CDR1 is MDHEN and CDR2 is SYDVKM. This CDR3 contains 17 residues. Trimming at V came to 8 bases and at J to 0 bases, leaving 12 bases not matched to a gene.

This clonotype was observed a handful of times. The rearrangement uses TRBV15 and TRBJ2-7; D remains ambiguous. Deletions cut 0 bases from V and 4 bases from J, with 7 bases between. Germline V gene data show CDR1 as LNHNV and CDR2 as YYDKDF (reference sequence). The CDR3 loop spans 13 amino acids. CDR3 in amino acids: CATSRDQGYEQYF. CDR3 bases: TGTGCCACCAGCAGAGATCAAGGTTACGAGCAGTACTTC. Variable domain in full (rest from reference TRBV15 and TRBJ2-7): DAMVIQNPRYQVTQFGKPVTLSCSQTLNHNVMYWYQQKSSQAPKLLFHYYDKDFNNEADTPDNFQSRRPNTSFCFLDIRSPGLGDTAMYLCATSRDQGYEQYFGPGTRLTVT.

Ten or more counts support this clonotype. Here the CDR3 DNA reads TGTGCCAGCAGCTTATCCTCCCCGGGGAGCTCCTATAATTCACCCCTCCACTTT. This gives the protein CASSLSSPGSSYNSPLHF. The chain has TRBV7-8 and TRBJ1-6; D not certain. Trimming left V 2 bases short and J 0 bases short, with 14 bases between. CDR3 length: 18 amino acids. Per the germline V gene, CDR1 is SGHVS and CDR2 is FQNEAQ. Full variable domain (remainder filled in from reference TRBV7-8 and TRBJ1-6): GAGVSQSPRYKVAKRGQDVALRCDPISGHVSLFWYQQALGQGPEFLTYFQNEAQLDKSGLPSDRFFAERPEGSVSTLKIQRTQQEDSAVYLCASSLSSPGSSYNSPLHFGNGTRLTVT.